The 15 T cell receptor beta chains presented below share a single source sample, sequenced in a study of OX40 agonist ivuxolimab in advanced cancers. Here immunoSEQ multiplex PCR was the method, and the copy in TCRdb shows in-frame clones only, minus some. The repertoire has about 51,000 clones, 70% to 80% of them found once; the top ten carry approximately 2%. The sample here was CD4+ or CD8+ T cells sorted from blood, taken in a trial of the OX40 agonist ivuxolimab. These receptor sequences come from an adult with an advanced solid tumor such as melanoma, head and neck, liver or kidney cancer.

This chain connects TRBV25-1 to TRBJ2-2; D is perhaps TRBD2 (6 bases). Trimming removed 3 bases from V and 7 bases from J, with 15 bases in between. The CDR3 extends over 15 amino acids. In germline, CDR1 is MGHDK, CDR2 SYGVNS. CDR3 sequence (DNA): TGTGCCAGCAGTGAGAGAACGGGGGATTACGGGGAGCTGTTTTTT. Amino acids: CASSERTGDYGELFF.

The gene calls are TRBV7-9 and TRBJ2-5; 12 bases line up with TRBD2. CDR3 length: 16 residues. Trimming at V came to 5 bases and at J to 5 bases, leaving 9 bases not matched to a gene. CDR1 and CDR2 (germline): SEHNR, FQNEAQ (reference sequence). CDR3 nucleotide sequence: TGTGCCAGCAGCCCAAGACTAGCGGGAGTGGGGGAGACCCAGTACTTC. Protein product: CASSPRLAGVGETQYF.

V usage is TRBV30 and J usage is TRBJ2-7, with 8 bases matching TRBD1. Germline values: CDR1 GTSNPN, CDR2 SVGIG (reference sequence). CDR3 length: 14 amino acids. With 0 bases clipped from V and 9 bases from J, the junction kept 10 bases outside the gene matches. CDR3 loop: CAWSVGGQDRGQYF. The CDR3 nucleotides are TGTGCCTGGAGTGTAGGGGGACAGGATCGTGGGCAGTACTTC.

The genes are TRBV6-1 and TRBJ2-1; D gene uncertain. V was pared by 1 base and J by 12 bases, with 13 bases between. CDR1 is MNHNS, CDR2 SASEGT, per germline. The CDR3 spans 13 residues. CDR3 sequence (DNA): TGTGCCAGCAGTGAAGTGAGAAAGGACCCGCAGTTCTTC. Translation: CASSEVRKDPQFF.

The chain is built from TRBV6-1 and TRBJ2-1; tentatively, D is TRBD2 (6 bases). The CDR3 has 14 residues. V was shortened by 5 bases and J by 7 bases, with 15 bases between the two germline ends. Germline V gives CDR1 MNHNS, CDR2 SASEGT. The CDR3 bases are TGTGCCAGCAGTCCGCGGGGCCGGGGGAATGAGCAGTTCTTC. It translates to CASSPRGRGNEQFF.

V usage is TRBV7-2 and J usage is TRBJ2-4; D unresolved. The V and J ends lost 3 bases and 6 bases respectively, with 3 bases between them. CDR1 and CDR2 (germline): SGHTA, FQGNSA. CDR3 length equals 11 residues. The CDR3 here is CASSFLNIQYF. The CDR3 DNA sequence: TGTGCCAGCAGCTTTCTAAACATTCAGTACTTC. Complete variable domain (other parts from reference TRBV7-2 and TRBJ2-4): GAGVSQSPSNKVTEKGKDVELRCDPISGHTALYWYRQSLGQGLEFLIYFQGNSAPDKSGLPSDRFSAERTGGSVSTLTIQRTQQEDSAVYLCASSFLNIQYFGAGTRLSVL.

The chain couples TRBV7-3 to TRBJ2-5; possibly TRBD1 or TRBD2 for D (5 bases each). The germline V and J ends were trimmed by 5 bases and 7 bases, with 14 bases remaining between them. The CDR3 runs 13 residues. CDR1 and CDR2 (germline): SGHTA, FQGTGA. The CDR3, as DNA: TGTGCCAGCAGCCTCCAGGGTGGGGGGACCCAGTACTTC. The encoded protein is CASSLQGGGTQYF. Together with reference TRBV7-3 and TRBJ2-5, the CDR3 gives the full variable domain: GAGVSQTPSNKVTEKGKYVELRCDPISGHTALYWYRQSLGQGPEFLIYFQGTGAADDSGLPNDRFFAVRPEGSVSTLKIQRTERGDSAVYLCASSLQGGGTQYFGPGTRLLVL.

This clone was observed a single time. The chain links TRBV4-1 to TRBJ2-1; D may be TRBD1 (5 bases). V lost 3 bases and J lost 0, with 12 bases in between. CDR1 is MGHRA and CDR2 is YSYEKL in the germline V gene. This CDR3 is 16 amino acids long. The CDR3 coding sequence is TGCGCCAGCAGCCACCTTGGACACGGCTCCTACAATGAGCAGTTCTTC. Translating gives CASSHLGHGSYNEQFF.

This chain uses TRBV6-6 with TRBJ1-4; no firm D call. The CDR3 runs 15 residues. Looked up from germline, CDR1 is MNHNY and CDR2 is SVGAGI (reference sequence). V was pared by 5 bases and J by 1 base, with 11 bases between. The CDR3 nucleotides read TGTGCCAGCAGTGCCCGACCGGGAACTAATGAAAAACTGTTTTTT. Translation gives CASSARPGTNEKLFF.

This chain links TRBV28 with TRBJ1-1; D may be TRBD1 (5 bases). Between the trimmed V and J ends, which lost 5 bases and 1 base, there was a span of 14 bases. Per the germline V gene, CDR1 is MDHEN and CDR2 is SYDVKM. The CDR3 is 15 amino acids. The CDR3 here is CASSPTGAGNTEAFF. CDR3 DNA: TGTGCCAGCAGTCCGACCGGGGCCGGGAACACTGAAGCTTTCTTT.

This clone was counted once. In nucleotides, the CDR3 is TGTGCCAGCAGCCGGGAGGGACTAGCGGCAAATGAGCAGTTCTTC. It encodes CASSREGLAANEQFF. This chain links TRBV28 with TRBJ2-1, with TRBD2 matching over 11 bases. CDR3 size: 15 residues. Germline trimming cut 6 bases from V and 7 bases from J; bases unmatched to any gene: 8. The germline V gene has CDR1 MDHEN and CDR2 SYDVKM.

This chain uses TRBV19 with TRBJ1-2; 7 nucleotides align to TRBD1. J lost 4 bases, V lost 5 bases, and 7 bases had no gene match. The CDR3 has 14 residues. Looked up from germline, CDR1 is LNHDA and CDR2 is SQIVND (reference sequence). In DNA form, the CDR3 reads TGTGCCAGTAGTGTGACAGGGTCCAGCTATGGCTACACCTTC. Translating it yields CASSVTGSSYGYTF. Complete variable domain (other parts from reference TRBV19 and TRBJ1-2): DGGITQSPKYLFRKEGQNVTLSCEQNLNHDAMYWYRQDPGQGLRLIYYSQIVNDFQKGDIAEGYSVSREKKESFPLTVTSAQKNPTAFYLCASSVTGSSYGYTFGSGTRLTVV.

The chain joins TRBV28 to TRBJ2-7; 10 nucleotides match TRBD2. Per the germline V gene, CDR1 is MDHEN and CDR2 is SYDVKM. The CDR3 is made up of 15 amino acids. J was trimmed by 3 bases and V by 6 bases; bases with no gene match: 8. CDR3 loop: CASRRAGGDLYEQYF. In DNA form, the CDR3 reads TGTGCCAGCAGGCGAGCGGGAGGGGACCTCTACGAGCAGTACTTC.

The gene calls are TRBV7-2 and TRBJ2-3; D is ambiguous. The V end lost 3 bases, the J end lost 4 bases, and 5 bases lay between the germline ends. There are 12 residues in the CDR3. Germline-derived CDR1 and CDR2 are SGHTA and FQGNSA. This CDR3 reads CASSFRSDTQYF. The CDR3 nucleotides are TGTGCCAGCAGCTTTCGGTCAGATACGCAGTATTTT.

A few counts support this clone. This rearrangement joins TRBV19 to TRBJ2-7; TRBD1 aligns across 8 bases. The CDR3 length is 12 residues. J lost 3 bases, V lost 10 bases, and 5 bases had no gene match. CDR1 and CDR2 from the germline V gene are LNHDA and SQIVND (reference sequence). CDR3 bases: TGTGCCACCGGACAGGGTATCTACGAGCAGTACTTC. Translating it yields CATGQGIYEQYF.